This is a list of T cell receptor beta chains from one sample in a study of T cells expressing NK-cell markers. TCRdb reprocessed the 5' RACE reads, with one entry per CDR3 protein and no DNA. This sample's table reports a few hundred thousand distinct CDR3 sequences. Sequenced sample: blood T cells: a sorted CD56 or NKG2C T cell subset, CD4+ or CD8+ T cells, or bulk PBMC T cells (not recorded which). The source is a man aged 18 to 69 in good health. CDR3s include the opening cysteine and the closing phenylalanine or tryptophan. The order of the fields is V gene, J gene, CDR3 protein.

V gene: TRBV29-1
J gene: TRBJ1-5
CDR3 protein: CSVEAGGGQPQHF

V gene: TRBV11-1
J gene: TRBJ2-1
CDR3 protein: CASSLVVTGKRNNEQFF

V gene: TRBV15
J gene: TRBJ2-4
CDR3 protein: CATSGRDTLAKNIQYF

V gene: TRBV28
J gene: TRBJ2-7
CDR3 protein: CASSQPAEREQYF

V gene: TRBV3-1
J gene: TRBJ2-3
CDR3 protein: CASSQVRSGGADTQYF

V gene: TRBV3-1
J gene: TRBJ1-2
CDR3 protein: CASSPKFLSGGSNYGYTF

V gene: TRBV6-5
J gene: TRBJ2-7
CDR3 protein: CASNPALQGTYEQYF

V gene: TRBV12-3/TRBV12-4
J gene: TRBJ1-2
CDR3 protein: CASSSPWRGYTF

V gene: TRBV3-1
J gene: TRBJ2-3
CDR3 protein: CASSQSGHTDTQYF

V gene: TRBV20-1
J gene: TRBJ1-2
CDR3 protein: CSAITRPLMGGYTF

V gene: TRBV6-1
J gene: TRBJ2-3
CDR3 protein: CASSPGRPSTDTQYF

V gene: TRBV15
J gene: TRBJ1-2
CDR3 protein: CATSGDGQGGNGYTF

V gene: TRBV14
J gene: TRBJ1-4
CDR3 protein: CASSQDIGINEKLFF

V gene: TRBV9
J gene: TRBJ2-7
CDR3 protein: CASSVAGTSWVWEQYF

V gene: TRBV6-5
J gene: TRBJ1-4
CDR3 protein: CASSYRLPGGEKLFF

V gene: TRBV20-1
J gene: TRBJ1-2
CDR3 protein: CSARDRVVGIGYTF

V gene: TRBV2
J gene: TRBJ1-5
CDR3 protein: CASSLDGVYSNQPQHF

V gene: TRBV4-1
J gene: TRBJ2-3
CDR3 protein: CASSPTAPGDTQYF

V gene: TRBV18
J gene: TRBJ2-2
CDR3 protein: CASSPSKMGFGELFF

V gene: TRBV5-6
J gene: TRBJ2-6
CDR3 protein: CASSLLTASGANVLTF

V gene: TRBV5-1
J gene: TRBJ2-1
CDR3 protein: CARVTSSMVNEQFF

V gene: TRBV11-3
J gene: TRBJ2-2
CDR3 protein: CASSSQRGGRAGELFF

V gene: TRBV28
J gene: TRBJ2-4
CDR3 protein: CASGGQPKNIQYF

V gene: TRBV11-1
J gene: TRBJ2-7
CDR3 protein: CASSLIQGALYEQYF

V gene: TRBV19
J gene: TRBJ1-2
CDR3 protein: CASRDGGGAYYGYTF

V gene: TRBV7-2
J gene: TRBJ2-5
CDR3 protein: CASSFAQGTAETQYF

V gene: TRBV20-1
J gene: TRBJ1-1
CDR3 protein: CSAKPGQGKAEAFF